The entry that follows covers one T cell receptor (beta chain) sequence. What it recognizes is unknown. The data were taken from a study of cytomegalovirus exposure and HLA in healthy donors. Trimming left V 5 bases short and J 7 bases short, with 11 bases between. CDR3 length: 12 residues. Per germline, CDR1 SGHTA and CDR2 FQGTGA. Findings and limits, study-wide: In a later analysis, a missense DCLRE1C variant was linked to TCR beta V- and J-gene trimming. Researchers reported from a later analysis that most CMV-associated TCR beta chains appeared HLA-restricted. A later analysis showed that HLA-associated TCR beta chains had undergone more clonal expansion than equally common others.

The PCR had 60 Vbeta and 13 Jbeta primers. Sequenced by immunoSEQ multiplex PCR; TCRdb stores in-frame clones only, minus some. Of approximately 82,000 clones listed, about 78% were seen once; the top ten hold 1.6%. V and J are TRBV7-3 and TRBJ2-5; D ambiguous. This clonotype was sampled from a man aged 40-55 years in good health and CMV-seronegative. Sequencing was done on a sample of PBMCs. The DNA of the CDR3 is TGTGCCAGCAGCCTAGAGCTGGGGACCCAGTACTTC. Amino acid sequence: CASSLELGTQYF.